The 8 T cell receptor beta chains in this list originate from one sample, sequenced in a study of blood T cell repertoires in COVID-19. Here immunoSEQ multiplex PCR was the method, and the copy in TCRdb shows in-frame clones only, minus some. The sample holds 150,000 to 200,000 clones; around 75% are singletons and the top ten take approximately 6%. The sample taken for sequencing was peripheral blood. The receptors here all came from a woman between 40 and 55 years old with COVID-19, enrolled during active disease.

The chain couples TRBV5-1 to TRBJ1-1; D remains ambiguous. CDR3 length: 14 amino acids. Per germline, CDR1 SGHRS and CDR2 YFSETQ. The V gene lost 4 bases and the J gene lost 3 bases, with 13 bases spanning the gap. CDR3 sequence reads: CASSETGRDTEAFF. The CDR3 region has the DNA TGCGCCAGCAGCGAAACCGGGAGAGACACTGAAGCTTTCTTT.

The gene calls are TRBV5-1 and TRBJ1-2; D remains ambiguous. CDR1 and CDR2 (germline): SGHRS, YFSETQ. Trimming took off 4 bases at V and 8 bases at J, with 21 bases between the two ends. This CDR3 has 15 amino acids. The CDR3 here is CASSPGVSYSEGYTF. CDR3 bases: TGCGCCAGCAGCCCAGGCGTCAGCTACTCAGAAGGCTACACCTTC. Full variable domain (outside the CDR3, taken from reference TRBV5-1 and TRBJ1-2): KAGVTQTPRYLIKTRGQQVTLSCSPISGHRSVSWYQQTPGQGLQFLFEYFSETQRNKGNFPGRFSGRQFSNSRSEMNVSTLELGDSALYLCASSPGVSYSEGYTFGSGTRLTVV.

This chain uses TRBV29-1 with TRBJ2-1; possibly TRBD2 for D (6 bases). Trimming cost V 1 base and J 10 bases, with 17 bases left between them. The CDR3 is 14 residues long. CDR1 and CDR2 (germline): SQVTM, ANQGSEA. CDR3 DNA: TGCAGCGTTGAAGGGCCGGGGAGTCGGGGGGAGCAGTTCTTC. Its protein is CSVEGPGSRGEQFF.

CDR3 sequence: CASSLSGQGSQPQHF. The CDR3 bases are TGCGCCAGCAGCTTATCGGGACAGGGGTCTCAGCCCCAGCATTTT. This sequence joins TRBV5-1 and TRBJ1-5, with 10 bases fitting TRBD1. J gave up 6 bases and V 2 bases, and 5 bases lay outside the gene matches. Looked up from germline, CDR1 is SGHRS and CDR2 is YFSETQ. The CDR3 length is 15 residues.

This clone showed up just once. The chain links TRBV3-1 (or the pseudogene TRBV3-2) to TRBJ1-5; D not resolved. V was cut by 0 bases and J by 3 bases, with 9 bases left in between. The CDR3 has 15 residues. In germline, CDR1 is LGHDT, CDR2 YNNKEL (reference sequence). The CDR3 DNA reads as TGTGCCAGCAGCCAAGATCTAACAGTCAATCAGCCCCAGCATTTT. Its translation is CASSQDLTVNQPQHF.

This clone has only one observation. The J gene is TRBJ2-2, the V gene TRBV27; 9 nucleotides align to TRBD1. The CDR3 loop spans 14 amino acids. J gave up 6 bases and V 6 bases, and 5 bases lay outside the gene matches. Germline CDR1 MNHEY, CDR2 SMNVEV (reference sequence). Here the CDR3 reads CASSRTGVPGELFF. CDR3 bases: TGTGCCAGCAGCAGGACAGGGGTGCCCGGGGAGCTGTTTTTT.

This sequence joins TRBV18 and TRBJ1-1; D possibly corresponds to TRBD1 (6 bases). Germline V lookup: CDR1 KGHSH, CDR2 LQKENI. Between the trimmed V and J ends, which lost 2 bases and 3 bases, there was a span of 19 bases. The CDR3 totals 17 residues. The CDR3 sequence is CASSPGGNNVMYTEAFF. CDR3 sequence (DNA): TGTGCCAGCTCACCAGGGGGCAATAATGTGATGTACACTGAAGCTTTCTTT.

As regards this clone: Other DNA sequences in the same sample also yield this CDR3. J is TRBJ2-3 and V is TRBV11-3; D may be TRBD1 (5 bases). Germline lookup yields CDR1 SGHNT and CDR2 YENEEA. Trimming shortened V by 1 base and J by 3 bases, and 5 bases separated the two germline ends. The CDR3 covers 13 residues. For the CDR3, the DNA is TGTGCCAGCAGCTTAGGACAGACAGATACGCAGTATTTT. Encoded protein: CASSLGQTDTQYF.